These 7 T cell receptor beta chains share one sample of origin, sequenced in a study of cytomegalovirus exposure and HLA in healthy donors. The PCR employed 60 Vbeta primers together with 13 Jbeta primers. Generated by immunoSEQ multiplex PCR, the TCRdb table keeps only in-frame clones and is missing some. The data hold some 110,000 clones, with approximately 76% observed a single time. Sequenced sample: PBMCs. Receptor source: a woman aged 18 to 35 in good health and CMV-seropositive.

The chain links TRBV4-2 to TRBJ2-7; TRBD2 agrees at 11 bases. This CDR3 spans 17 amino acids. The germline V gene encodes CDR1 LGHNA and CDR2 YNFKEQ. V shed 2 bases and J 0 bases; nucleotides not matched to a gene: 6. The CDR3 nucleotides read TGTGCCAGCAGCCAATCTTGGACTAGCGGGCCCTCCTACGAGCAGTACTTC. It is translated as CASSQSWTSGPSYEQYF.

The chain couples TRBV6-1 to TRBJ1-3; TRBD1 is a possible D gene (5 bases). With 0 bases removed from V and 6 bases from J, the gap between germline ends came to 15 bases. Germline lookup yields CDR1 MNHNS and CDR2 SASEGT. CDR3 size: 16 residues. The CDR3: CASSEARGPPTNTIYF. CDR3 bases: TGTGCCAGCAGTGAAGCGCGGGGCCCGCCGACAAACACCATATATTTT.

The chain joins TRBV11-3 to TRBJ2-7; D is uncertain. This CDR3 region has 13 residues. Germline V gene lookup returns CDR1 SGHNT and CDR2 YENEEA. V lost 1 base, J lost 3 bases, and 7 bases lay in between. This CDR3 is CASSLVSVYEQYF. The CDR3 DNA reads TGTGCCAGCAGCTTAGTTTCAGTCTACGAGCAGTACTTC. The full variable domain, completed using reference TRBV11-3 and TRBJ2-7, is EAGVVQSPRYKIIEKKQPVAFWCNPISGHNTLYWYLQNLGQGPELLIRYENEEAVDDSQLPKDRFSAERLKGVDSTLKIQPAELGDSAVYLCASSLVSVYEQYFGPGTRLTVT.

The chain has TRBV2 and TRBJ2-5; 9 bases align to TRBD1. Germline CDR1 is SNHLY and CDR2 is FYNNEI. The V gene end was trimmed by 9 bases and the J gene end by 0 bases; junction bases not matched to a gene: 8. This CDR3 contains 15 residues. The DNA of the CDR3 is TGTGCCAGAGCCGGGACAGGGTACTACCAAGAGACCCAGTACTTC. Protein product: CARAGTGYYQETQYF.

V gene TRBV5-1 combines with J gene TRBJ2-2; D is undetermined. This CDR3 has 16 amino acids. V dropped 0 bases and J dropped 4 bases, with 13 bases sitting between them. CDR1 is SGHRS, CDR2 YFSETQ, per germline. The CDR3 region is CASSLEERVFTGELFF. In DNA, the CDR3 is TGCGCCAGCAGCTTGGAGGAGCGTGTGTTCACCGGGGAGCTGTTTTTT.

The chain links TRBV6-5 to TRBJ2-5; 7 nucleotides agree with TRBD2. The J call is in doubt because the DNA end fits TRBJ2-7 better. CDR3 length: 14 residues. CDR1 MNHEY and CDR2 SVGAGI come from the germline V gene. CDR3 amino acids: CASSHTGTNNEQYF. In DNA, the CDR3 is TGTGCCAGCAGTCATACCGGGACTAACAACGAGCAGTACTTC.

The chain has TRBV30 and TRBJ1-4; 9 nucleotides align to TRBD1. Germline V lookup: CDR1 GTSNPN, CDR2 SVGIG (reference sequence). The V and J ends lost 4 bases and 8 bases, in that order; junction bases with no gene match: 2. CDR3 length equals 12 residues. CDR3 residues: CAWTQGAEKLFF. The CDR3 region has the DNA TGTGCCTGGACACAGGGGGCCGAAAAACTGTTTTTT.